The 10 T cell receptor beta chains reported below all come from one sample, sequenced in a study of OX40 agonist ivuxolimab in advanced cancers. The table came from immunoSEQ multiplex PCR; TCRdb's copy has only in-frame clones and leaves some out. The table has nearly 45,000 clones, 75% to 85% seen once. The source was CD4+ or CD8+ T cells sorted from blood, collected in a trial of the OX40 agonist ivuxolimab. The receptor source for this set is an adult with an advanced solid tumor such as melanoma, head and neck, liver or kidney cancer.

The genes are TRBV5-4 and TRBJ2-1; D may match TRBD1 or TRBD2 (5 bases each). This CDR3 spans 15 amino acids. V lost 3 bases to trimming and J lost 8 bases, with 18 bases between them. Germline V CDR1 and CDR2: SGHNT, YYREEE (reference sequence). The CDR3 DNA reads TGTGCCAGCAGCTCCGGGACCACGCTCCTACATGAGCAGTTCTTC. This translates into CASSSGTTLLHEQFF.

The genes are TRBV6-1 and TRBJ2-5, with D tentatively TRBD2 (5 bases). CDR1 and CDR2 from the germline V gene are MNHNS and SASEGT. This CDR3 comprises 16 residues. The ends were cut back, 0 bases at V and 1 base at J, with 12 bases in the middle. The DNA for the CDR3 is TGTGCCAGCAGTGAAGCCGGGGTTGGGGTCCAAGAGACCCAGTACTTC. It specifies CASSEAGVGVQETQYF.

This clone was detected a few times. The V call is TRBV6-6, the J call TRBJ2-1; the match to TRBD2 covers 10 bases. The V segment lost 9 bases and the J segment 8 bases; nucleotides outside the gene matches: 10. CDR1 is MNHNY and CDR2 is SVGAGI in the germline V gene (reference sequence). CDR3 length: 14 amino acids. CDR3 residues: CARPWSGGAYEQFF. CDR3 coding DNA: TGTGCCAGGCCATGGAGCGGGGGGGCTTATGAGCAGTTCTTC.

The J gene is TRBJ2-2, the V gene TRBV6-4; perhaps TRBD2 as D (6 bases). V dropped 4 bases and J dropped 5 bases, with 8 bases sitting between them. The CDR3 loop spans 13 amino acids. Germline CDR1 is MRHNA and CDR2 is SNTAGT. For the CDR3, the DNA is TGTGCCAGCAGTGCTAGCGCAACCGGGGAGCTGTTTTTT. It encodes CASSASATGELFF.

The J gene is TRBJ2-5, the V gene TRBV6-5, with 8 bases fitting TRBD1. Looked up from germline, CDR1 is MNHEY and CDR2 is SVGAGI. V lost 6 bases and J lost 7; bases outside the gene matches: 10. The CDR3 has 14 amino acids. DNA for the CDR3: TGTGCCAGCAGCCCCCAGGGGGCAATGGGGACCCAGTACTTC. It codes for CASSPQGAMGTQYF.

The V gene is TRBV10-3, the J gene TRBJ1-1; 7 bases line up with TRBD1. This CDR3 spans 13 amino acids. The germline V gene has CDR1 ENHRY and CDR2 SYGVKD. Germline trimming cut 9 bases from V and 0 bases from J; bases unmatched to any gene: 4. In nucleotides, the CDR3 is TGTGCCATTGGGGGACAGATGAACACTGAAGCTTTCTTT. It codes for CAIGGQMNTEAFF.

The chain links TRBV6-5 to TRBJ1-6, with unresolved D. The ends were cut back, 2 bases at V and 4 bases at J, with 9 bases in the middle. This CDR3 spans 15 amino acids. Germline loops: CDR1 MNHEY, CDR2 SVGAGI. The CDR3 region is CASSYRQPYNSPLHF. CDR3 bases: TGTGCCAGCAGTTACCGGCAGCCGTATAATTCACCCCTCCACTTT.

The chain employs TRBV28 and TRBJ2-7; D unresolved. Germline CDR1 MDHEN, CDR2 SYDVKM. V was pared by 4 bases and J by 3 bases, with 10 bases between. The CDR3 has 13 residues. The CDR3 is CASSSAQDYEQYF. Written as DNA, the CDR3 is TGTGCCAGCAGTTCCGCGCAGGACTACGAGCAGTACTTC.

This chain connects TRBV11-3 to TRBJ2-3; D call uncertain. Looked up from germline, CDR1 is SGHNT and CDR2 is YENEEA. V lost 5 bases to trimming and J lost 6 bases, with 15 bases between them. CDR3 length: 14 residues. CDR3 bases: TGTGCCAGCAGCCCTAACTCGAGTCCCGATACGCAGTATTTT. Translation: CASSPNSSPDTQYF.

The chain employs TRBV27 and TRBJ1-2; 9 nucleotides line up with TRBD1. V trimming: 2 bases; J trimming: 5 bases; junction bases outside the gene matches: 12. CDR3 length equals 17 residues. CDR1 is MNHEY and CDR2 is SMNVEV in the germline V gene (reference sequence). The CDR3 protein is CASSLRAPGQGKYGYTF. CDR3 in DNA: TGTGCCAGCAGTTTAAGAGCCCCGGGACAGGGAAAGTATGGCTACACCTTC.